This TCR beta chain was sequenced in a study of vaccination and CD4 T cells after COVID-19 (dated by TCRdb to 2021 to 2024). At the level of the whole study: Every convalescent patient had a positive nasal swab PCR test for SARS-CoV-2, with mild disease in 9 or 10 patients and severe disease in one. In fewer than 12 COVID-19 convalescent patients and several infection-naive healthy vaccine recipients, researchers compared the spike-specific CD4+ TCR repertoire from before mRNA vaccination with the repertoire from after. Post-vaccine blood samples were obtained a median of approximately 74 days after the second vaccine dose, with a range of roughly 12 to 250 days. Three convalescent patients were sampled both early after vaccination (day 14) and late after vaccination (days 161 to 241). Participants received two doses of either the Pfizer-BioNTech BNT162b2 vaccine (n=8) or the Moderna mRNA-1273 vaccine (n=2). Overlapping spike peptide pools from SARS-CoV-2 and from the common cold coronaviruses HCoV-NL63, HCoV-OC43 and HCoV-229E were used as culture stimuli. Control cultures used a CEFX viral epitope pool as positive control, an HIV-1 Nef peptide pool as negative control, or no peptide. Post-COVID blood samples were collected from convalescent patients a median of approximately 93 days after diagnosis, with a range of roughly 30 to 161 days. Six males and four females were included in the convalescent cohort, with two Hispanic individuals, seven Caucasians, two Asians and one multiracial person represented.

Looking up the germline V gene yields CDR1 MNHEY and CDR2 SVGAGI. V is shortened by 0 bases, J by 3 bases, and the region joining them spans 9 bases. Inclusive of the bounding cysteine and phenylalanine, the CDR3 is 14 residues long. CDR3 DNA is the only sequence kept; it has 42 bases, read in frame from the first base. Interpreted using the paper, the time point label stands for: late sampling 161 to 241 days after vaccination in three convalescent patients. Per the publication, the treatment or condition label means: approximately 10-day PBMC culture with coronavirus spike peptide pools or control peptides (ViraFEST assay). The ViraFEST assay was used in the study, in which antigen-specific T cells were expanded with peptide pools and expanded clonotypes were subsequently identified by TCR sequencing. The positive SARS-CoV-2 PCR tests of the convalescent patients were dated from March to December 2020, before the Alpha, Beta and Delta variants emerged in the United States. Each well held about 2 million PBMCs cultured in IMDM containing roughly 5.4% human AB serum and approximately 9.8 IU/ml IL-2, with roughly 10 ug/ml peptide pools added. Half of the culture medium was replaced with fresh IL-2-containing medium on days 3 and 7. After nine to eleven days of culture, CD4+ T cells were isolated by negative selection with the EasySep CD4+ T cell isolation kit. Ficoll-Paque Plus gradient centrifugation was used to isolate PBMCs from whole blood, and the isolated PBMCs were then either used fresh or cryopreserved at -140C. Each culture condition was generally run in triplicate wells.

The library came from PCR. TCR sequencing of DNA from cultured CD4+ T cells used the Oncomine TCR Beta short-read assay at the Johns Hopkins FTIC core. Genomic DNA was extracted from the cultured CD4+ T cells with the QIAamp micro DNA kit. The Oncomine TCR Beta libraries from cultured CD4+ T cells were pooled using unique dual indexes and then sequenced on an Illumina iSeq 100. The source study handled its data this way. Non-productive sequences were removed, and CDR3s that did not start with C, did not end with F or W, or were shorter than 7 amino acids were discarded. The MANAFEST web application identified antigen-specific clonotypes by comparing peptide-stimulated wells against reference wells and other culture wells. To be called positive, a clone needed an FDR below 0.05, an odds ratio above 5, and a productive frequency above 0.1% in at least two of three replicate wells. Cross-reactive clonotypes were defined as significantly expanded in both SARS-CoV-2 spike wells and at least one common cold coronavirus spike condition. Similarity between CDR3 sequences was evaluated in R version 3.6.1 using Levenshtein distances (stringdist) and unrooted phylogenetic trees (ape). TCRdb reprocessed the public reads (quality trimming at Q25 with fastp, clone calling with MiXCR) and kept in-frame beta chains. Each CDR3 protein gets just one entry, which takes the most common genes and DNA from the rows behind it. The V and J calls and clone size come from TCRdb's table, not from the authors' own analysis. The table for this sample lists more than 20,000 distinct CDR3 sequences; roughly 44% of them were counted only once. The ten largest account for 4% to 5% of the sample.

Here is what the overall study found, with its caveats: Relatively few convalescent patients were included in the study, and early timepoints after natural infection were not analyzed. The median number of SARS-CoV-2-reactive clonotypes rose from under 25 after infection to a few dozen after vaccination, but the change was not significant. In convalescent patients, nearly all vaccine-specific clones (304 of 307) were found to be mono-reactive for SARS-CoV-2 spike rather than cross-reactive with common cold coronaviruses. In convalescent patients, a median around 90% of post-vaccine SARS-CoV-2-reactive clones were detected only after vaccination, and vaccine-specific priming was suggested by this finding.

A note on this clonotype: Its antigen remains unidentified. No quality values exist for individual bases; no much larger clone is one base distant.

The sequence came from a human donor who had recovered from COVID-19. This material consisted of CD4+ T cells from blood, cultured in vitro, taken about 7 months after SARS-CoV-2 vaccination. This chain joins TRBV6-5 to TRBJ2-7, with a weak D call of TRBD1 (6 bases match). The CDR3 protein is CASSYSRGRYEQYF. The nucleotides read TGTGCCAGCAGTTACTCCAGGGGTCGCTACGAGCAGTACTTC.